The clone carrying this T cell receptor (beta chain) was seen only once. Original handling: Estimation of nucleated cell counts relied on the amplification of reference gene primers. Profiling relied on immunoSEQ multiplex PCR, and the TCRdb table lists in-frame clones only, not all of them. Clone size and the V and J calls come from that table; the DNA yielded D and trimming. This table has a few hundred thousand clones, about 90% appearing once. V lost 0 bases to trimming and J lost 4 bases, with 7 bases between them. Germline CDR1 and CDR2: LGHDT and YNNKEL (reference sequence). The CDR3 spans 14 residues. These data originate in a study of blood T cell repertoires in COVID-19. On the study more broadly: Samples came from the United States, Italy and Spain, spanning acute and convalescent COVID-19. Nucleic acid was either cDNA or gDNA, and it came from T cells, B-cell-depleted T cells, or PBMCs.

Cohorts were assigned according to the clinical history that participants reported. Sequencing was performed on PBMCs or T cells enriched from blood (not recorded which). This receptor was obtained from a woman aged 25-40 years who had recovered from COVID-19. The chain joins TRBV3-1 (or the pseudogene TRBV3-2) to TRBJ2-1; D remains ambiguous. The CDR3 region has the DNA TGTGCCAGCAGCCAAGATCCCCGGTACAATGAGCAGTTCTTC. Amino acids: CASSQDPRYNEQFF.